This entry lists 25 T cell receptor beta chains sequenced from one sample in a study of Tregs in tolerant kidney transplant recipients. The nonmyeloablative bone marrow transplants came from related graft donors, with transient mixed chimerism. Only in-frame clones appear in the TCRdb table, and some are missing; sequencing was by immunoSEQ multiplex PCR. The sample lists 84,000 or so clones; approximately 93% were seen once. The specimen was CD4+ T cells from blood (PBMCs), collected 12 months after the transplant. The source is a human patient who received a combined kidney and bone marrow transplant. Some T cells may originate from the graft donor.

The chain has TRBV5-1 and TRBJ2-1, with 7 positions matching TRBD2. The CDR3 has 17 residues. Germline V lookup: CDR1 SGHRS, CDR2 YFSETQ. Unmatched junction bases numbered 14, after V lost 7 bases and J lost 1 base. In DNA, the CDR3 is TGCGCCAGCCTCGAAGGGAGGGGAGGTTGGTCCTACAATGAGCAGTTCTTC. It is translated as CASLEGRGGWSYNEQFF.

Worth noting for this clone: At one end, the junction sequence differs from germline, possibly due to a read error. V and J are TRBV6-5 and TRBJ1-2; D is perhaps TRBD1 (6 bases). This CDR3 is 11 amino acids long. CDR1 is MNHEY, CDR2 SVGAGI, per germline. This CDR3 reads CATEGHYGYTF. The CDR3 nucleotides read TGTGCCACCGAGGGACACTACGGCTACACCTTC.

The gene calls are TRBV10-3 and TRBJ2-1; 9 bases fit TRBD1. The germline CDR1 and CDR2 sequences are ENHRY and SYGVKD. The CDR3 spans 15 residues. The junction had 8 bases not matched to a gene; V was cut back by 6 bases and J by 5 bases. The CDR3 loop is CAISDWDRANNEQFF. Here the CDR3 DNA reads TGTGCCATCAGCGACTGGGACAGGGCGAACAATGAGCAGTTCTTC.

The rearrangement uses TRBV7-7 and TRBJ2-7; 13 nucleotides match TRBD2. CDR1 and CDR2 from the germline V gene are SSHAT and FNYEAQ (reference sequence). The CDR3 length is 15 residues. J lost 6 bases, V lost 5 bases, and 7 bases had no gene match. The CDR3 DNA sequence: TGTGCCAGCAGCGAGGGACTAGCGGGAATCGGCGAGCAGTACTTC. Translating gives CASSEGLAGIGEQYF.

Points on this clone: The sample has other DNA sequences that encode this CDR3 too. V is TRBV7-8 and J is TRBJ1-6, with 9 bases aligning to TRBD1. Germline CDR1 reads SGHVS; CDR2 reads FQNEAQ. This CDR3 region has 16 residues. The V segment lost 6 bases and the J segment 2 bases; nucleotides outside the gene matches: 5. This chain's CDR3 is CASSFTGGAYNSPLHF. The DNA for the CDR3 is TGTGCCAGCAGTTTTACAGGGGGCGCCTATAATTCACCCCTCCACTTT. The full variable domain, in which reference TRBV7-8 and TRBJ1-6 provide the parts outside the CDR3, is GAGVSQSPRYKVAKRGQDVALRCDPISGHVSLFWYQQALGQGPEFLTYFQNEAQLDKSGLPSDRFFAERPEGSVSTLKIQRTQQEDSAVYLCASSFTGGAYNSPLHFGNGTRLTVT.

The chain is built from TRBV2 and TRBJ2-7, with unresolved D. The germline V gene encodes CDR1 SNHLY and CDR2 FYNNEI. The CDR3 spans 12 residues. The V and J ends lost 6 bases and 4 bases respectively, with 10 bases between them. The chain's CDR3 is CASSRNGYEQYF. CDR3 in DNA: TGTGCCAGCAGCCGTAACGGGTACGAGCAGTACTTC.

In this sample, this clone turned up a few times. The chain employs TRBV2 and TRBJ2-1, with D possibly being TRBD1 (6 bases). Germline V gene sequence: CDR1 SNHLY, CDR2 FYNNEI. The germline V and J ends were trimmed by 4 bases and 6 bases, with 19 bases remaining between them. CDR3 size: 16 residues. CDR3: CASSVGAEGTLNEQFF. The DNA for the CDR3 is TGTGCCAGCAGTGTGGGGGCCGAGGGGACGCTCAATGAGCAGTTCTTC.

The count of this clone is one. The DNA for the CDR3 is TGTGCCAGCAGCTTGGCCGGAGATATCACTGAAGCTTTCTTT. Residues: CASSLAGDITEAFF. The chain carries TRBV5-4 and TRBJ1-1; D remains unclear. V shed 0 bases and J shed 4 bases, with 10 bases lying between them. The CDR3 runs 14 residues. Germline CDR1 SGHNT, CDR2 YYREEE (reference sequence).

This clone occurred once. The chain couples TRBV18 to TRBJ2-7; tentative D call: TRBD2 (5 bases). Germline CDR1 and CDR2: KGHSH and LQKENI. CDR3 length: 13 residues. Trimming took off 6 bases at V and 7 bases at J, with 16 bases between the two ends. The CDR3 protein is CASSSQRDGEQYF. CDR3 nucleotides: TGTGCCAGCTCTTCCCAGAGGGATGGGGAGCAGTACTTC.

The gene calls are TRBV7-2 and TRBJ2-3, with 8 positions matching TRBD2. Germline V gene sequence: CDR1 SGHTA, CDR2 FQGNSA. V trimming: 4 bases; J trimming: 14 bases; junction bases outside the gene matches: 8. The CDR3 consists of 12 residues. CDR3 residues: CASSSPGLEVYF. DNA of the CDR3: TGTGCCAGCAGCTCGCCGGGACTAGAGGTGTATTTT.

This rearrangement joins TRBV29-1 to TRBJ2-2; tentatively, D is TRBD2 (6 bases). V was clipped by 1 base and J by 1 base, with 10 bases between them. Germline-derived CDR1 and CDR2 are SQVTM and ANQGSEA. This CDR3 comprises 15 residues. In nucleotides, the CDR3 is TGCAGCGTTGAAGTGGGCGGGAAGAACACCGGGGAGCTGTTTTTT. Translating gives CSVEVGGKNTGELFF.

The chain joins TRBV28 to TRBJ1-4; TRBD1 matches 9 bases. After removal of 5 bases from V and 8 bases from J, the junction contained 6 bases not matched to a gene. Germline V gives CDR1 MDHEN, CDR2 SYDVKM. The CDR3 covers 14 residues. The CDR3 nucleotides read TGTGCCAGCAGTGACGGGACAGGGCGAGAAAAACTGTTTTTT. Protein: CASSDGTGREKLFF.

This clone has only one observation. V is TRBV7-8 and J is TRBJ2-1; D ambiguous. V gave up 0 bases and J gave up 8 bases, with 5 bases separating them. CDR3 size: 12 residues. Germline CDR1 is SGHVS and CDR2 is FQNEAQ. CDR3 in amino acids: CASSLARDEQFF. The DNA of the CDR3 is TGTGCCAGCAGCTTAGCGCGTGATGAGCAGTTCTTC. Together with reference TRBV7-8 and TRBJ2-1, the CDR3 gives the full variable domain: GAGVSQSPRYKVAKRGQDVALRCDPISGHVSLFWYQQALGQGPEFLTYFQNEAQLDKSGLPSDRFFAERPEGSVSTLKIQRTQQEDSAVYLCASSLARDEQFFGPGTRLTVL.

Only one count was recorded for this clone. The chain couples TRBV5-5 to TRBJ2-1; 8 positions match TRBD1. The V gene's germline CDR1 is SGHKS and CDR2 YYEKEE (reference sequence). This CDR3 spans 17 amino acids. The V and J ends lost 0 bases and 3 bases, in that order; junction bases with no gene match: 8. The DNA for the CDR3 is TGTGCCAGCAGCTTGGCTCCTACCGGGACAGGCTACAATGAGCAGTTCTTC. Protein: CASSLAPTGTGYNEQFF.

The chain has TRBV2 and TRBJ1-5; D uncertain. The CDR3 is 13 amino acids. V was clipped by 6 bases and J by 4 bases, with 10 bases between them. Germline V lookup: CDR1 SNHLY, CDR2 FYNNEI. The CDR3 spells CASRVQTNQPQHF. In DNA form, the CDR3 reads TGTGCCAGCAGAGTCCAGACAAATCAGCCCCAGCATTTT.

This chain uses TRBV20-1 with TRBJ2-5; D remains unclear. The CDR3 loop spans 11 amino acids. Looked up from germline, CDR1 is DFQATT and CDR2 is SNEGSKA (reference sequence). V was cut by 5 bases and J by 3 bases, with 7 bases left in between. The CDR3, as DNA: TGCAGTGCTGCTAGTGAAGAGACCCAGTACTTC. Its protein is CSAASEETQYF.

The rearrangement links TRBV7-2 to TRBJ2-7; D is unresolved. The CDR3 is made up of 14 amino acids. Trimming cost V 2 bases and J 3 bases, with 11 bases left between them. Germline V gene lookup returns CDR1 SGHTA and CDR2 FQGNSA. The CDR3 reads CASSLNAGNYEQYF. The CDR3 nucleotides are TGTGCCAGCAGCTTAAATGCTGGCAACTACGAGCAGTACTTC.

Written as DNA, the CDR3 is TGTGCCAGCAGCTTGGAACAGGGTGGTCTTTCCTATGGCTACACCTTC. It yields the protein CASSLEQGGLSYGYTF. The rearrangement links TRBV5-4 to TRBJ1-2, with a weak D call TRBD1 (6 bases). CDR3 length: 16 amino acids. V was pared by 0 bases and J by 4 bases, with 16 bases between. CDR1 and CDR2 from the germline V gene are SGHNT and YYREEE (reference sequence). The full variable domain, rest sourced from reference TRBV5-4 and TRBJ1-2, is ETGVTQSPTHLIKTRGQQVTLRCSSQSGHNTVSWYQQALGQGPQFIFQYYREEENGRGNFPPRFSGLQFPNYSSELNVNALELDDSALYLCASSLEQGGLSYGYTFGSGTRLTVV.

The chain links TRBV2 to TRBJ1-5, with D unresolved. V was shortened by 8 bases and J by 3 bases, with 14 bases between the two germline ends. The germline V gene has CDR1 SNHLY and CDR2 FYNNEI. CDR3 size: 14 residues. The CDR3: CASRGLRNNQPQHF. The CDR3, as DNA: TGTGCCAGCCGGGGTCTTCGAAACAATCAGCCCCAGCATTTT.

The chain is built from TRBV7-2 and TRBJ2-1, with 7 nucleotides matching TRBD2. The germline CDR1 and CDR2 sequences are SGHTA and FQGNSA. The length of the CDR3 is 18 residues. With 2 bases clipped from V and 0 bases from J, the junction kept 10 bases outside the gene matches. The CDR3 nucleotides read TGTGCCAGCAGCTTAAGGGCTGGGGGGAGGGACTCCTACAATGAGCAGTTCTTC. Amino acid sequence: CASSLRAGGRDSYNEQFF. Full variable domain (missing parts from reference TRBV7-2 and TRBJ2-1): GAGVSQSPSNKVTEKGKDVELRCDPISGHTALYWYRQSLGQGLEFLIYFQGNSAPDKSGLPSDRFSAERTGGSVSTLTIQRTQQEDSAVYLCASSLRAGGRDSYNEQFFGPGTRLTVL.

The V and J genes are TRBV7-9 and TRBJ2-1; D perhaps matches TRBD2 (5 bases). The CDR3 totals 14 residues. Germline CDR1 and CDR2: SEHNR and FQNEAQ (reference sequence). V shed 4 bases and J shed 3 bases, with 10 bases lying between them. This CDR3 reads CASSSRTSYNEQFF. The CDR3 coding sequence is TGTGCCAGCAGCTCGCGAACTAGCTACAATGAGCAGTTCTTC.

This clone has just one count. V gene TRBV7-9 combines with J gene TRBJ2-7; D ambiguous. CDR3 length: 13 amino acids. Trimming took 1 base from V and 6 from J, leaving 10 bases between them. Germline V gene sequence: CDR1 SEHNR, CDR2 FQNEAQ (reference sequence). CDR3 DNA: TGTGCCAGCAGCTTAGTTATTACAGCCGAGCAGTACTTC. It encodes CASSLVITAEQYF.

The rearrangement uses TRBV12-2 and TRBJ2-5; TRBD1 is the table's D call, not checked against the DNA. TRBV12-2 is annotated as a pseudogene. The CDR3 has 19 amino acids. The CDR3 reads CASRLSPPVGGDNQETQYF. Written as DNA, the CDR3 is TGTGCAAGTCGCTTATCTCCTCCGGTAGGGGGAGACAACCAAGAGACCCAGTACTTC.

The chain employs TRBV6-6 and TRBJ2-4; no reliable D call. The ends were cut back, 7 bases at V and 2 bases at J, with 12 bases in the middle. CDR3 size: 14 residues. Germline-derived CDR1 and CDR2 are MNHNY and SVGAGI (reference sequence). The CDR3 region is CASKPQQPKNIQYF. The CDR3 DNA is TGTGCCAGCAAGCCCCAACAGCCCAAAAACATTCAGTACTTC.

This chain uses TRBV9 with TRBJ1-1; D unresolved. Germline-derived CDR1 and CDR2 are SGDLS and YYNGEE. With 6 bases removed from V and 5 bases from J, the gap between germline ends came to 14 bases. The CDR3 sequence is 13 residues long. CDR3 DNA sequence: TGTGCCAGCAACAGCTACGGAGGGACTGAAGCTTTCTTT. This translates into CASNSYGGTEAFF.